The source of this T cell receptor (beta chain) is a study of cytomegalovirus exposure and HLA in healthy donors. Study conclusions and caveats: With further analysis later on, most CMV-associated TCR beta chains appeared HLA-restricted. Rarity characterized most TCR sequences, yet some public TCRs appeared in many donors.

J gave up 1 base and V 1 base, and 1 base lay outside the gene matches. The CDR3 loop spans 15 amino acids. The V gene's germline CDR1 is LNHNV and CDR2 YYDKDF (reference sequence). PCR employed 60 Vbeta and 13 Jbeta primers. TCRdb's copy holds only in-frame clones and misses some; the assay was immunoSEQ multiplex PCR. The sample lists some 150,000 clones, roughly 87% occurring once. This clone was seen a single time. Its antigen is unidentified. The chain combines TRBV15 with TRBJ2-4, with 7 bases aligning to TRBD2. The sequenced sample was PBMCs. This clonotype originated in a man between 25 and 39 years old in good health and CMV-seropositive. This CDR3 reads CATSRGEGAKNIQYF. Here the CDR3 DNA reads TGTGCCACCAGCAGAGGGGAGGGGGCCAAAAACATTCAGTACTTC.